The 2 T cell receptor beta chains listed next were all sequenced from one sample in a study of CD8 T cells in ankylosing spondylitis. One entry per CDR3 protein, called by TCRdb with MiXCR from the 5' RACE reads. The repertoire holds around 330,000 distinct CDR3 sequences, with roughly 11% as singletons. Sequencing input: blood, either unsorted or a sorted T cell fraction (not recorded which). All receptors come from a female donor with ankylosing spondylitis or in good health (not recorded which).

V usage is TRBV4-3 and J usage is TRBJ1-2; a weak D match, TRBD1 (5 bases). Germline loops: CDR1 LGHNA, CDR2 YSLEER. Trimming stripped 2 bases from V and 7 bases from J, with 14 bases between. This CDR3 comprises 14 residues. Written as DNA, the CDR3 is TGCGCCAGCAGCCAAAATAGTGGGGGGATTGGCTACACCTTC. Translating gives CASSQNSGGIGYTF.

This clonotype was seen repeatedly, ten times or more. The V and J genes are TRBV24-1 and TRBJ1-5; possibly TRBD1 for D (5 bases). The germline CDR1 and CDR2 sequences are KGHDR and SFDVKD. The V end was cut by 7 bases, the J end by 7 bases, with 10 bases between. The CDR3 has 12 amino acids. CDR3 sequence reads: CATSQGRQPQHF. DNA for the CDR3: TGTGCCACCAGCCAGGGCCGGCAGCCCCAGCATTTT.